These 25 T cell receptor beta chains originate from one sample sequenced in a study of OX40 agonist ivuxolimab in advanced cancers. TCRdb's copy holds only in-frame clones and misses some; the assay was immunoSEQ multiplex PCR. The repertoire holds approximately 82,000 clones, with about nine tenths as singletons. The material sequenced was CD4+ or CD8+ T cells sorted from blood, taken in a trial of the OX40 agonist ivuxolimab. These receptors were taken from an adult with an advanced solid tumor such as melanoma, head and neck, liver or kidney cancer.

The chain employs TRBV11-2 and TRBJ2-3; D is perhaps TRBD2 (6 bases). The length of the CDR3 is 14 residues. Trimming took off 7 bases at V and 2 bases at J, with 13 bases between the two ends. Per germline, CDR1 SGHAT and CDR2 FQNNGV. The CDR3 is CASTGVAITDTQYF. The CDR3 DNA reads as TGTGCCAGCACGGGGGTAGCAATCACAGATACGCAGTATTTT.

The genes are TRBV6-1 and TRBJ2-5; 10 nucleotides align to TRBD2. V gave up 2 bases and J gave up 4 bases; unmatched junction bases: 10. Germline V gene sequence: CDR1 MNHNS, CDR2 SASEGT. The CDR3 sequence is 17 residues long. CDR3 nucleotides: TGTGCCAGCAGTGAAAATATTAGCGGGAGGAGTGGAGAGACCCAGTACTTC. Translating gives CASSENISGRSGETQYF.

The J gene is TRBJ1-1, the V gene TRBV6-1; the match to TRBD1 covers 8 bases. V lost 7 bases, J lost 7 bases, and 5 bases stayed unmatched. The CDR3 consists of 12 residues. Germline CDR1 is MNHNS and CDR2 is SASEGT. The chain's CDR3 is CASNWDRLEAFF. CDR3 DNA: TGTGCCAGCAACTGGGACAGGCTTGAAGCTTTCTTT.

The chain couples TRBV5-6 to TRBJ2-7; tentatively, D is TRBD1 or TRBD2 (7 bases each). Germline V CDR1 and CDR2: SGHDT, YYEEEE. CDR3 length: 14 residues. V lost 4 bases and J 1 base, leaving 12 bases between the germline ends. CDR3 sequence: CASSQAGQSYEQYF. The CDR3 coding sequence is TGTGCCAGCAGCCAAGCGGGACAGTCCTACGAGCAGTACTTC.

The chain links TRBV2 to TRBJ2-1, with TRBD2 matching over 14 bases. The CDR3 loop spans 15 amino acids. The junction had 8 bases not matched to a gene; V was cut back by 7 bases and J by 9 bases. Germline CDR1 is SNHLY and CDR2 is FYNNEI. The DNA for the CDR3 is TGTGCCAGCATGACCGGGACTAGCGGGAGTGCTGAGCAGTTCTTC. Residues: CASMTGTSGSAEQFF.

Note on this clone: One junction end disagrees with the germline gene, perhaps due to a read error. The chain employs TRBV7-8 and TRBJ2-3; 9 nucleotides agree with TRBD2. Per germline, CDR1 SGHVS and CDR2 FQNEAQ. The CDR3 extends over 14 amino acids. The CDR3 DNA reads as TGTGCCAGCAGCCTAGCGGGACGCACAGATACGCAGTATTTT. It encodes CASSLAGRTDTQYF.

This chain uses TRBV5-1 with TRBJ2-2; D is perhaps TRBD1 (6 bases). Per germline, CDR1 SGHRS and CDR2 YFSETQ. The V and J ends lost 7 bases and 2 bases respectively, with 12 bases between them. This CDR3 comprises 14 residues. This CDR3 is CASRTEPNTGELFF. CDR3 DNA: TGCGCCAGCCGGACAGAGCCTAACACCGGGGAGCTGTTTTTT.

The V call is TRBV19, the J call TRBJ2-5; 13 nucleotides agree with TRBD2. V shed 5 bases and J 1 base; nucleotides not matched to a gene: 4. This CDR3 contains 16 residues. The germline CDR1 and CDR2 sequences are LNHDA and SQIVND (reference sequence). The CDR3 sequence is CASSRLAGGLQETQYF. The DNA for the CDR3 is TGTGCCAGTAGTCGACTAGCGGGAGGCCTCCAAGAGACCCAGTACTTC.

The chain recombines TRBV7-8 with TRBJ1-3; D remains unclear. Germline CDR1 and CDR2: SGHVS and FQNEAQ. This CDR3 comprises 14 residues. Trimming took 5 bases from V and 2 from J, leaving 10 bases between them. CDR3 nucleotide sequence: TGTGCCAGCAGCCCCAGGACGGCTGGAAACACCATATATTTT. It is translated as CASSPRTAGNTIYF.

V usage is TRBV4-1 and J usage is TRBJ2-5; 14 nucleotides line up with TRBD2. Germline V gives CDR1 MGHRA, CDR2 YSYEKL. The CDR3 consists of 18 residues. Trimming at V came to 1 base and at J to 4 bases, leaving 8 bases not matched to a gene. The CDR3 region is CASSQVNLGLAGGETQYF. The CDR3 DNA is TGCGCCAGCAGCCAAGTCAATCTCGGACTAGCGGGGGGAGAGACCCAGTACTTC.

This clone appeared a single time. One junction end does not reproduce the germline sequence, and a read error may be involved. The CDR3 nucleotides read TGTGCCAGCAATTATGGGGTAGCCTACGAGCAGTACTTC. Residues: CASNYGVAYEQYF. This chain links TRBV6-9 with TRBJ2-7; D remains ambiguous. CDR3 length equals 13 residues. In germline, CDR1 is MNHGY, CDR2 SVAAGI.

Note on this clone: At one boundary the junction diverges from the germline segment, which might be a read error. The chain has TRBV9 and TRBJ2-1; 11 nucleotides align to TRBD2. From germline, CDR1 is SGDLS and CDR2 YYNGEE. CDR3 length equals 16 residues. The CDR3 DNA follows: TGTGCCAGCACCGTAGCGGGAGGGAGCTCCTACAATGAGCAGTTCTTC. Its protein is CASTVAGGSSYNEQFF.

This chain joins TRBV27 and TRBJ2-1; 12 positions match TRBD2. The germline gives CDR1 MNHEY, CDR2 SMNVEV (reference sequence). This CDR3 comprises 17 residues. With V trimmed by 7 bases and J by 2 bases, 9 bases remained unmatched. CDR3 region: CASKELAGGATYNEQFF. In DNA form, the CDR3 reads TGTGCCAGCAAAGAACTAGCGGGAGGTGCAACCTACAATGAGCAGTTCTTC.

This clone occurred once. The rearrangement joins TRBV10-3 to TRBJ1-5; no definite D call. Germline-derived CDR1 and CDR2 are ENHRY and SYGVKD. This CDR3 has 14 residues. Deletions cut 2 bases from V and 0 bases from J, with 5 bases between. The CDR3 here is CAISERDSNQPQHF. The CDR3 region has the DNA TGTGCCATCAGTGAGAGGGATAGCAATCAGCCCCAGCATTTT.

The chain links TRBV18 to TRBJ2-7; TRBD2 might be the D (5 bases). Trimming removed 1 base from V and 4 bases from J, with 11 bases in between. From germline, CDR1 is KGHSH and CDR2 LQKENI. The CDR3 length is 14 residues. DNA for the CDR3: TGTGCCAGCTCACCACAATCTGCGGGTTACGAGCAGTACTTC. It translates to CASSPQSAGYEQYF. Together with reference TRBV18 and TRBJ2-7, the CDR3 gives the full variable domain: NAGVMQNPRHLVRRRGQEARLRCSPMKGHSHVYWYRQLPEEGLKFMVYLQKENIIDESGMPKERFSAEFPKEGPSILRIQQVVRGDSAAYFCASSPQSAGYEQYFGPGTRLTVT.

V usage is TRBV5-1 and J usage is TRBJ2-1, with TRBD2 identical over 10 bases. CDR3 length: 15 residues. Germline V gene data show CDR1 as SGHRS and CDR2 as YFSETQ. Losses at the gene ends were 5 bases for V and 9 bases for J; bases not matched to a gene: 11. CDR3 sequence: CASRSGTSAGGEQFF. The DNA of the CDR3 is TGCGCCAGCAGATCTGGGACTAGCGCTGGTGGTGAGCAGTTCTTC.

This chain joins TRBV5-1 and TRBJ2-7, with TRBD2 matching 7 bases. CDR1 and CDR2 (germline): SGHRS, YFSETQ. V shed 5 bases and J 0 bases; nucleotides not matched to a gene: 8. The CDR3 spans 15 residues. This CDR3 is CASRSLAVSSYEQYF. The CDR3 DNA follows: TGCGCCAGCAGGTCCCTAGCGGTTAGCTCCTACGAGCAGTACTTC.

This chain uses TRBV19 with TRBJ2-7; 14 bases are a match to TRBD2. CDR3 length equals 18 residues. The V and J ends lost 5 bases and 2 bases, in that order; junction bases with no gene match: 11. CDR1 is LNHDA and CDR2 is SQIVND in the germline V gene (reference sequence). The CDR3 nucleotides are TGTGCCAGTAGTCCTCGAGGGACTAGCGGGAGTCGGGCCTACGAGCAGTACTTC. Its protein product is CASSPRGTSGSRAYEQYF.

The chain joins TRBV30 to TRBJ2-7; D tentatively reads TRBD1 or TRBD2 (6 bases each). The germline V gene has CDR1 GTSNPN and CDR2 SVGIG (reference sequence). With 4 bases removed from V and 2 bases from J, the gap between germline ends came to 12 bases. The CDR3 totals 13 residues. The CDR3 nucleotides are TGTGCCTGGATGGCGGGACACACCTACGAGCAGTACTTC. Protein product: CAWMAGHTYEQYF.

The chain carries TRBV5-4 and TRBJ2-3, with TRBD1 as a possible D gene (7 bases). The CDR3 spans 14 residues. The germline gives CDR1 SGHNT, CDR2 YYREEE (reference sequence). The V gene lost 6 bases and the J gene lost 5 bases, with 16 bases spanning the gap. This chain's CDR3 is CASTTRQGGDTQYF. DNA of the CDR3: TGTGCCAGCACCACTAGGCAGGGGGGAGATACGCAGTATTTT.

The V gene is TRBV7-8, the J gene TRBJ2-7; D is unresolved. The V end lost 0 bases, the J end lost 3 bases, and 9 bases lay between the germline ends. The CDR3 runs 14 residues. Germline loops: CDR1 SGHVS, CDR2 FQNEAQ. The CDR3 sequence is CASSLAGEDYEQYF. CDR3 DNA sequence: TGTGCCAGCAGCTTAGCGGGTGAAGACTACGAGCAGTACTTC.

The chain employs TRBV18 and TRBJ1-2, with 8 bases fitting TRBD1. The CDR3 has 13 residues. The germline V gene has CDR1 KGHSH and CDR2 LQKENI. V shed 3 bases, J shed 6 bases, and the junction held 3 bases outside the gene matches. CDR3 sequence (DNA): TGTGCCAGCTCACCGGACAGGGTACATGGCTACACCTTC. Amino acid sequence: CASSPDRVHGYTF.

J is TRBJ1-5 and V is TRBV7-2; the D gene is possibly TRBD1 (6 bases). The CDR3 loop spans 15 amino acids. The V gene lost 2 bases and the J gene lost 6 bases, with 14 bases spanning the gap. Germline CDR1 SGHTA, CDR2 FQGNSA. CDR3 DNA: TGTGCCAGCAGCTTATCGGTGGGGGCATTTCAGCCCCAGCATTTT. It specifies CASSLSVGAFQPQHF.

The chain employs TRBV5-1 and TRBJ2-3; 9 nucleotides line up with TRBD1. CDR3 length: 16 residues. Germline CDR1 reads SGHRS; CDR2 reads YFSETQ. With V trimmed by 4 bases and J by 0 bases, 6 bases remained unmatched. The CDR3 nucleotides read TGCGCCAGCAGCCGGACAGGGGCCTCTAGCACAGATACGCAGTATTTT. Translation: CASSRTGASSTDTQYF.

This clone turned up a few times. The chain links TRBV6-1 to TRBJ1-2; D is unresolved. The CDR3 has 13 amino acids. Germline V lookup: CDR1 MNHNS, CDR2 SASEGT. The V end lost 6 bases, the J end lost 0 bases, and 8 bases lay between the germline ends. CDR3 loop: CASRMGANYGYTF. CDR3 in DNA: TGTGCCAGCAGGATGGGAGCTAACTATGGCTACACCTTC.